This entry lists 5 T cell receptor beta chains sequenced from one sample in a study of blood T cells in healthy people across ages. Through a sample-barcoded 5' primer and a J-beta primer mix, a second PCR was run for about 6 to 12 cycles. TCRdb itself ran the 5' RACE reads through MiXCR, one entry per CDR3 protein. The sample contains a few hundred thousand distinct CDR3 sequences, more than 45% of which appear only once. Material: blood. Receptors were obtained from a man aged 55 to 70 in good health.

About this clonotype itself: A junction end diverges from the germline sequence, so it may reflect a read error. This chain uses TRBV14 with TRBJ2-5; no clear D. Germline-derived CDR1 and CDR2 are SGHDN and FVKESK. The CDR3 is 15 amino acids. The CDR3 is CASSQGRAVQGTQYF. The CDR3 DNA reads as TGTGCCAGCAGCCAAGGTCGGGCCGTCCAAGGGACCCAGTACTTC.

This clonotype was observed a handful of times. The chain uses TRBV24-1 and TRBJ2-5; tentatively, D is TRBD2 (6 bases). Trimming took off 2 bases at V and 8 bases at J, with 14 bases between the two ends. CDR3 size: 14 residues. CDR1 and CDR2 from the germline V gene are KGHDR and SFDVKD. Here the CDR3 DNA reads TGTGCCACCAGTGATTCCTCCGGGAGACTCACCCAGTACTTC. Translation: CATSDSSGRLTQYF.

This sequence joins TRBV12-3 or TRBV12-4 and TRBJ1-5, with D tentatively TRBD1 (5 bases). This CDR3 is 13 amino acids long. The V end lost 3 bases, the J end lost 4 bases, and 7 bases lay between the germline ends. CDR3 nucleotides: TGTGCCAGCAGTTTCGGGGGTAATCAGCCCCAGCATTTT. As protein: CASSFGGNQPQHF.

Details on this clonotype: A much larger clone lies a single base off, so this may be a read error. The CDR3 coding sequence is TGCAGCGTTGGAAGGGGGGGAACTGAAGCTTTCTTT. Translated: CSVGRGGTEAFF. J is TRBJ1-1 and V is TRBV29-1, with a possible D match to TRBD1 (6 bases). The CDR3 totals 12 residues. With 4 bases removed from V and 5 bases from J, the gap between germline ends came to 11 bases. Germline lookup yields CDR1 SQVTM and CDR2 ANQGSEA.

Comment on this clonotype: The germline gene is not matched at one end of the junction; a read error may be the cause. The V call is TRBV12-5, the J call TRBJ2-5, with D maybe TRBD1 (6 bases). Germline V CDR1 and CDR2: LGHNT, FRNRAP. The CDR3 contains 13 residues. The DNA of the CDR3 is TGTGTTAGTGGCTCAGGACAGCAAGAGACCCAGTACTTC. Its protein is CVSGSGQQETQYF.